These 26 T cell receptor beta chains share one sample of origin, sequenced in a study of radiation and T cells in renal cell carcinoma (dated by TCRdb to 2020 to 2021). Library preparation used the immunoSEQ multiplex PCR assay. The clones in this table, taken by TCRdb from immuneACCESS, are in-frame only. Not every clone is retained; where verified, under half of the shortfall comes from an unresolved V gene, and the cause of the rest is unknown. In this sample the table shows 140,000 to 150,000 clones, approximately 86% of which occur a single time. The ten largest make up under 20% of the sample. Per the publication, the time point label means: blood 4 weeks post-SBRT, at nephrectomy. The treatment or condition label corresponds to: 15 Gy SBRT to primary tumor, nephrectomy 4 weeks later. The sequenced sample was blood, obtained from a patient whose treatment included radiotherapy and nephrectomy. All receptors come from a woman aged 45-60 years with renal cell carcinoma.

This rearrangement joins TRBV14 to TRBJ1-1; 10 bases line up with TRBD1. CDR3 length equals 19 residues. The junction had 12 bases not matched to a gene; V was cut back by 2 bases and J by 0 bases. Germline V gene lookup returns CDR1 SGHDN and CDR2 FVKESK. CDR3 loop: CASSQNRDRGWSVNTEAFF. CDR3 nucleotide sequence: TGTGCCAGCAGCCAAAACCGGGACAGGGGATGGTCCGTGAACACTGAAGCTTTCTTT.

The chain employs TRBV16 and TRBJ2-1; no reliable D call. Germline V CDR1 and CDR2: KGHSY, FQNENV. The V and J ends lost 5 bases and 2 bases respectively, with 7 bases between them. The CDR3 runs to 13 residues. This CDR3 reads CASSGQTYNEQFF. CDR3 nucleotides: TGTGCCAGCAGCGGGCAGACCTACAATGAGCAGTTCTTC.

The genes are TRBV4-1 and TRBJ1-2; D not certain. V shed 10 bases and J shed 8 bases, with 17 bases lying between them. This CDR3 is built from 12 residues. The germline V gene has CDR1 MGHRA and CDR2 YSYEKL. This CDR3 is CAIMRVSRGYTF. Written as DNA, the CDR3 is TGCGCCATTATGAGGGTAAGCAGAGGCTACACCTTC.

The chain joins TRBV5-1 to TRBJ1-3; tentative D call: TRBD1 (6 bases). Trimming cost V 0 bases and J 1 base, with 11 bases left between them. The CDR3 is made up of 16 amino acids. From germline, CDR1 is SGHRS and CDR2 YFSETQ. The CDR3 nucleotides are TGCGCCAGCAGCTTGGGACAGGAAAAATCTGGAAACACCATATATTTT. Amino acids: CASSLGQEKSGNTIYF. The whole variable domain, filled in from reference TRBV5-1 and TRBJ1-3, reads KAGVTQTPRYLIKTRGQQVTLSCSPISGHRSVSWYQQTPGQGLQFLFEYFSETQRNKGNFPGRFSGRQFSNSRSEMNVSTLELGDSALYLCASSLGQEKSGNTIYFGEGSWLTVV.

This chain links TRBV5-1 with TRBJ2-7; 9 bases match TRBD1. The CDR3 has 15 residues. Per the germline V gene, CDR1 is SGHRS and CDR2 is YFSETQ. J gave up 4 bases and V 3 bases, and 8 bases lay outside the gene matches. CDR3 nucleotide sequence: TGCGCCAGCAGCTCACGGGGGACAGGGATGTACGAGCAGTACTTC. Residues: CASSSRGTGMYEQYF.

The genes are TRBV7-2 and TRBJ1-6, with a possible D match to TRBD1 (5 bases). Germline V gene data show CDR1 as SGHTA and CDR2 as FQGNSA. This CDR3 contains 15 residues. V lost 2 bases and J 4 bases, leaving 9 bases between the germline ends. The CDR3 sequence is CASSLNGGYNSPLHF. The DNA of the CDR3 is TGTGCCAGCAGCTTAAACGGGGGTTATAATTCACCCCTCCACTTT.

The rearrangement links TRBV28 to TRBJ1-4, with a weak D call TRBD1 (5 bases). The V end lost 6 bases, the J end lost 7 bases, and 21 bases lay between the germline ends. Germline CDR1 and CDR2: MDHEN and SYDVKM. The CDR3 has 16 residues. The CDR3 here is CASSSRDGRYSEKLFF. The CDR3 bases are TGTGCCAGCAGCAGCCGGGACGGACGATACAGTGAAAAACTGTTTTTT.

This chain connects TRBV10-2 to TRBJ1-5, with 8 nucleotides matching TRBD1. Trimming removed 0 bases from V and 9 bases from J; junction bases left unmatched: 7. Looked up from germline, CDR1 is WSHSY and CDR2 is SAAADI. The CDR3 is 15 residues long. CDR3 bases: TGCGCCAGCAGTGAGTCGACAGGGGAAGGCGGGCCCCAGCATTTT. Its translation: CASSESTGEGGPQHF.

This chain connects TRBV5-1 to TRBJ1-4, with D perhaps matching TRBD1 (6 bases). The CDR3 extends over 15 amino acids. Trimming cost V 0 bases and J 8 bases, with 14 bases left between them. CDR1 and CDR2 (germline): SGHRS, YFSETQ. CDR3 DNA: TGCGCCAGCAGCTTGGGTTCTGGGGGCGAGGAAAAACTGTTTTTT. Its protein is CASSLGSGGEEKLFF.

V and J are TRBV5-1 and TRBJ2-1; 9 positions match TRBD2. The V segment lost 6 bases and the J segment 3 bases; nucleotides outside the gene matches: 13. From germline, CDR1 is SGHRS and CDR2 YFSETQ. The CDR3 totals 17 residues. CDR3 nucleotides: TGCGCCAGCACCCCAGTAATAGCGGGGGCCATCTACAATGAGCAGTTCTTC. Translating it yields CASTPVIAGAIYNEQFF.

The chain is built from TRBV5-1 and TRBJ1-1; 7 nucleotides match TRBD1. The V gene's germline CDR1 is SGHRS and CDR2 YFSETQ. V was pared by 0 bases and J by 5 bases, with 4 bases of the junction left unmatched. CDR3 size: 14 residues. The CDR3 DNA reads as TGCGCCAGCAGCTTGGTGGGACAGTGGACTGAAGCTTTCTTT. This translates into CASSLVGQWTEAFF.

Written as DNA, the CDR3 is TGTGCCAGCAGCTTAGGACAAGAGACCCAGTACTTC. The encoded protein is CASSLGQETQYF. The chain recombines TRBV11-3 with TRBJ2-5; D remains unclear. Per germline, CDR1 SGHNT and CDR2 YENEEA. The CDR3 has 12 amino acids. Between the trimmed V and J ends, which lost 1 base and 2 bases, there was a span of 2 bases.

This rearrangement joins TRBV7-9 to TRBJ2-4; tentative D call: TRBD1 (5 bases). The germline CDR1 and CDR2 sequences are SEHNR and FQNEAQ (reference sequence). CDR3 size: 11 residues. Trimming cost V 3 bases and J 15 bases, with 12 bases left between them. This chain's CDR3 is CASSFKDMLYF. CDR3 in DNA: TGTGCCAGCAGCTTCAAGGACATGTTGTACTTC. Full variable domain (outside the CDR3, taken from reference TRBV7-9 and TRBJ2-4): DTGVSQNPRHKITKRGQNVTFRCDPISEHNRLYWYRQTLGQGPEFLTYFQNEAQLEKSRLLSDRFSAERPKGSFSTLEIQRTEQGDSAMYLCASSFKDMLYFGAGTRLSVL.

The chain is built from TRBV19 and TRBJ1-3; TRBD1 aligns across 10 bases. The CDR3 loop spans 15 amino acids. Germline V lookup: CDR1 LNHDA, CDR2 SQIVND (reference sequence). V shed 6 bases, J shed 2 bases, and the junction held 4 bases outside the gene matches. In DNA, the CDR3 is TGTGCCAGTAGGGATGGGACAGGGGCTGGAAACACCATATATTTT. It codes for CASRDGTGAGNTIYF.

The chain has TRBV10-1 and TRBJ2-3, with a weak D call TRBD2 (5 bases). V was clipped by 4 bases and J by 4 bases, with 9 bases between them. Germline values: CDR1 WNHNN, CDR2 SYGVQD (reference sequence). The CDR3 runs to 13 residues. This chain's CDR3 is CASSGPGADTQYF. Here the CDR3 DNA reads TGCGCCAGCAGTGGGCCCGGGGCAGATACGCAGTATTTT.

J is TRBJ2-3 and V is TRBV9; possible D gene TRBD2, 5 bases. Germline CDR1 SGDLS, CDR2 YYNGEE. V was trimmed by 0 bases and J by 3 bases, leaving 8 bases between them. The CDR3 is 14 residues long. The CDR3: CASSVGGETDTQYF. CDR3 coding DNA: TGTGCCAGCAGCGTAGGGGGAGAAACAGATACGCAGTATTTT.

The chain links TRBV9 to TRBJ2-1; D perhaps matches TRBD1 (5 bases). V shed 3 bases and J shed 4 bases, with 14 bases lying between them. The CDR3 length is 15 residues. Germline CDR1 is SGDLS and CDR2 is YYNGEE. DNA of the CDR3: TGTGCCAGCAGCGCGGTAGGGGCCCGGTACAATGAGCAGTTCTTC. Protein product: CASSAVGARYNEQFF.

This clone was observed a single time. This CDR3 is also generated by other DNA sequences in the sample. This chain links TRBV7-9 with TRBJ2-1; D is unresolved. The germline V gene has CDR1 SEHNR and CDR2 FQNEAQ (reference sequence). The CDR3 totals 12 residues. With 1 base removed from V and 10 bases from J, the gap between germline ends came to 8 bases. This CDR3 reads CASSLVLGEQFF. The CDR3 DNA sequence: TGTGCCAGCAGCTTAGTTCTAGGCGAGCAGTTCTTC.

The rearrangement joins TRBV7-2 to TRBJ2-2; possibly TRBD2 for D (6 bases). Per the germline V gene, CDR1 is SGHTA and CDR2 is FQGNSA. V lost 5 bases, J lost 5 bases, and 9 bases lay in between. The CDR3 loop spans 13 amino acids. The CDR3 coding sequence is TGTGCCAGCAGCCCGGAGGGGACCGGGGAGCTGTTTTTT. The encoded protein is CASSPEGTGELFF. The variable domain in full, with the rest retrieved from reference TRBV7-2 and TRBJ2-2, is GAGVSQSPSNKVTEKGKDVELRCDPISGHTALYWYRQSLGQGLEFLIYFQGNSAPDKSGLPSDRFSAERTGGSVSTLTIQRTQQEDSAVYLCASSPEGTGELFFGEGSRLTVL.

V usage is TRBV5-1 and J usage is TRBJ2-1; 8 bases align to TRBD1. The ends lost 4 bases at V and 8 bases at J; junction bases unmatched: 8. The CDR3 covers 14 residues. Germline V gene data show CDR1 as SGHRS and CDR2 as YFSETQ. The CDR3 reads CASSMDRARDEQFF. The DNA of the CDR3 is TGCGCCAGCAGCATGGACAGGGCCAGGGATGAGCAGTTCTTC.

V is TRBV5-1 and J is TRBJ2-5; 8 positions match TRBD1. Germline-derived CDR1 and CDR2 are SGHRS and YFSETQ. The CDR3 has 15 residues. J lost 2 bases, V lost 0 bases, and 3 bases had no gene match. In DNA, the CDR3 is TGCGCCAGCAGCTTGGAGGGACAGGAGCAAGAGACCCAGTACTTC. It specifies CASSLEGQEQETQYF.

The rearrangement joins TRBV28 to TRBJ1-1, with D unresolved. The length of the CDR3 is 15 residues. V lost 5 bases and J 3 bases, leaving 16 bases between the germline ends. The germline V gene encodes CDR1 MDHEN and CDR2 SYDVKM. CDR3 sequence: CASSRAQDADTEAFF. The CDR3 nucleotides are TGTGCCAGCAGTCGGGCCCAGGACGCGGACACTGAAGCTTTCTTT.

The rearrangement joins TRBV7-9 to TRBJ1-6; D gene unclear. CDR1 SEHNR and CDR2 FQNEAQ come from the germline V gene (reference sequence). The CDR3 spans 15 residues. V lost 2 bases and J 6 bases, leaving 11 bases between the germline ends. CDR3 amino acids: CASSLREGINSPLHF. DNA for the CDR3: TGTGCCAGCAGCTTACGGGAAGGGATTAATTCACCCCTCCACTTT.

The chain employs TRBV5-1 and TRBJ2-1; TRBD1 agrees at 7 bases. The germline CDR1 and CDR2 sequences are SGHRS and YFSETQ. The CDR3 extends over 13 amino acids. J lost 6 bases, V lost 4 bases, and 4 bases had no gene match. The CDR3 sequence: CASSLGTVNEQFF. CDR3 in DNA: TGCGCCAGCAGCCTGGGGACAGTCAATGAGCAGTTCTTC.

The V and J genes are TRBV19 and TRBJ2-7, with a possible D match to TRBD2 (5 bases). CDR1 and CDR2 (germline): LNHDA, SQIVND (reference sequence). V lost 3 bases and J lost 7, with 22 bases in between. This CDR3 has 16 residues. CDR3 in amino acids: CASSIAGRNPSNEQYF. The CDR3 bases are TGTGCCAGTAGTATCGCGGGCCGTAACCCTAGTAATGAGCAGTACTTC.

This clone has only a few counts. The chain couples TRBV28 to TRBJ2-1; 10 bases are shared with TRBD1. Germline-derived CDR1 and CDR2 are MDHEN and SYDVKM. Trimming at V came to 10 bases and at J to 6 bases, leaving 12 bases not matched to a gene. The length of the CDR3 is 15 residues. The CDR3 reads CATQGDRGRGNEQFF. CDR3 DNA sequence: TGTGCCACCCAAGGGGACAGGGGAAGGGGCAATGAGCAGTTCTTC.